These T cell receptor beta chains were read from a single sample in a study of cytomegalovirus exposure and HLA in healthy donors. Some clones are missing from TCRdb's copy, which holds only in-frame ones; the method was immunoSEQ multiplex PCR. The table has about 160,000 clones, around three quarters seen once. The sample comprised PBMCs. The receptors derive from a woman aged 25-40 years in good health and CMV-seronegative. The CDR3 runs from the conserved cysteine through the conserved F or W. The D gene is left open where the match is weak. Clone sizes are given selectively: once, few, many, or a class where the clone is expanded.

TRBJ2-7 NA TRBV9 TRBD1 TGTGCCAGCAGCCCTCTGGACAGGGGGGACTCCTACGAGCAGTACTTC CASSPLDRGDSYEQYF
TRBJ2-3 few TRBV7-9 TRBD2 TGTGCCAGCAGCTACGTAGCGGGAGTGGGCACAGATACGCAGTATTTT CASSYVAGVGTDTQYF
TRBJ1-2 few TRBV7-6 NA TGTGCCAGCAGCTTAGAGACGGGGGGCGAAGGCTACACCTTC CASSLETGGEGYTF
TRBJ1-2 NA TRBV9 NA TGTGCCAGCAGCCCCACCCAGGGTAGTAGCAACTATGGCTACACCTTC CASSPTQGSSNYGYTF
TRBJ2-7 NA TRBV7-6 NA TGTGCCAGCAGCTTGGCAGGGTCCACCTACGAGCAGTACTTC CASSLAGSTYEQYF
TRBJ2-7 NA TRBV29-1 NA TGCAGCGCCGGGCATTGGGGGGACGAGCAGTACTTC CSAGHWGDEQYF
TRBJ2-7 once TRBV5-1 NA TGCGCCAGCAGCTTGAGGACAAATCCCTACGAGCAGTACTTC CASSLRTNPYEQYF
TRBJ1-2 NA TRBV5-4 TRBD1 TGTGCCAGCAGCGCATACAGGGGGCGAGTTCTTCGTGGCTACACCTTC CASSAYRGRVLRGYTF
TRBJ2-3 NA TRBV30 NA TGTGCCTGGAGTGACTCAGATACGCAGTATTTT CAWSDSDTQYF
TRBJ1-6 NA TRBV19 TRBD1 TGTGCCAGTAGTATGCGGGACAGGGTTTCACCCCTCCACTTT CASSMRDRVSPLHF
TRBJ2-1 NA TRBV10-3 TRBD1 TGTGCCACCTCCGGGACAGGGGGCTACAATGAGCAGTTCTTC CATSGTGGYNEQFF
TRBJ2-1 NA TRBV4-1 TRBD1 TGCGCCAGCAGCTCGACAGGGGAAGGTTACAATGAGCAGTTCTTC CASSSTGEGYNEQFF
TRBJ2-4 NA TRBV5-6 TRBD1 TGTGCCAGCAGCTTAACAGGGGGTTCCAAAAACATTCAGTACTTC CASSLTGGSKNIQYF
TRBJ1-2 NA TRBV7-2 TRBD1 TGTGCCAGCAGCTTGACAGGGTGGGATAGCTATGGCTACACCTTC CASSLTGWDSYGYTF
TRBJ2-1 NA TRBV27 NA TGTGCCAGCAGTTTACTAGTAGGGGCGCCTTTGGATGAGCAGTTCTTC CASSLLVGAPLDEQFF
TRBJ2-7 NA TRBV4-2 TRBD2 TGTGCCAGCAGCGGTAGCGGGAGGGCCATGTACGAGCAGTACTTC CASSGSGRAMYEQYF
TRBJ2-7 few TRBV7-2 NA TGTGCCAGCAGCTTACCTCCCTCCTACGAGCAGTACTTC CASSLPPSYEQYF
TRBJ1-1 NA TRBV11-2 NA TGTGCCAGCAGGGGAGGTCGGGCTGAAGCTTTCTTT CASRGGRAEAFF
TRBJ1-1 NA TRBV6-1 TRBD1 TGTGCCAGCAGCCCGGGACAGATGAACACTGAAGCTTTCTTT CASSPGQMNTEAFF
TRBJ1-1 NA TRBV4-3 TRBD1 TGCGCCAGCAGCCGAAATTTCAGGACAGGGGAGCCTGAAGCTTTCTTT CASSRNFRTGEPEAFF
TRBJ2-3 NA TRBV28 TRBD1 TGTGCCAGCAGTTTACCCTACAGGGGGCTCCTTGACACAGATACGCAGTATTTT CASSLPYRGLLDTDTQYF
TRBJ1-2 NA TRBV9 TRBD1 TGTGCCAGCAGCGTGGGACAGGGGACCTTCTATGGCTACACCTTC CASSVGQGTFYGYTF
TRBJ1-2 NA TRBV30 TRBD1 TGTGCCTGGAGCCCCGACAGGGGAAACTATGGCTACACCTTC CAWSPDRGNYGYTF
TRBJ2-7 NA TRBV10-2 NA TGCGCCAGCAGTGAGTCTCAGGGCTTCTCCTACGAGCAGTACTTC CASSESQGFSYEQYF
TRBJ2-3 NA TRBV5-4 TRBD1 TGTGCCAGCAGCTTGCCGGGACAGCGCTCAGATACGCAGTATTTT CASSLPGQRSDTQYF
TRBJ1-4 NA TRBV7-2 NA TGTGCCAGCAGCTTAGCGGCCCATGAAAAACTGTTTTTT CASSLAAHEKLFF
TRBJ2-2 NA TRBV7-3 TRBD1 TGTGCCAGCAGCTTCTTTGGGACAGGGTCCGGGGAGCTGTTTTTT CASSFFGTGSGELFF
TRBJ1-1 NA TRBV30 NA TGTGCCTGGACGAGAGAGATGAACACTGAAGCTTTCTTT CAWTREMNTEAFF